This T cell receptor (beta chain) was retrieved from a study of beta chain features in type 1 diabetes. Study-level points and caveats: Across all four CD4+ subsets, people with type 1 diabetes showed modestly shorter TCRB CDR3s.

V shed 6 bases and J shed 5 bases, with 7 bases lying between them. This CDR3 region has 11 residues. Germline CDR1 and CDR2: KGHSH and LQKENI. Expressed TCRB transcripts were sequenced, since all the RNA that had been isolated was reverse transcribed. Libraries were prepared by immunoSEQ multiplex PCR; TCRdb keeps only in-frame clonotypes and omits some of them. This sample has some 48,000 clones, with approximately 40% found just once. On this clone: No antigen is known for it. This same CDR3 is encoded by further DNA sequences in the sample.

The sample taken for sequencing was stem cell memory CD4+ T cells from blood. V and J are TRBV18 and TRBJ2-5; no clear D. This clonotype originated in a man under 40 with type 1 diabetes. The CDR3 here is CASSPRETQYF. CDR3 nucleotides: TGTGCCAGCTCCCCGCGTGAGACCCAGTACTTC.